The clone carrying this TCR beta chain turned up a few times. No antigen is known for it. The data were produced by immunoSEQ multiplex PCR, yet TCRdb's version contains in-frame clones alone and is incomplete. The sample carries approximately 60,000 clones, 56% recorded once. The data are from a study of cytotoxic CD8 clonotypes in ibrutinib-treated CLL. Overall study results and limits: Samples from sustained-remission and progressing patients were taken at different times.

Germline V gene lookup returns CDR1 SGHNT and CDR2 YYREEE (reference sequence). The CDR3 spans 13 residues. V was clipped by 1 base and J by 2 bases, with 7 bases between them. The chain combines TRBV5-4 with TRBJ2-7; possibly TRBD2 for D (5 bases). This TCR was sampled from a human donor with chronic lymphocytic leukemia. The source material was PBMCs, sampled after 24 months of ibrutinib treatment. CDR3 DNA: TGTGCCAGCAGCTTGATTAGCGCCTACGAGCAGTACTTC. Its protein is CASSLISAYEQYF.